This TCR beta chain was obtained from a study of CD8 T cells in Susac syndrome. Random hexamers were used to reverse transcribe roughly 0.45 to 1 ug of RNA. Amplification of TCR beta CDR3 used immunoSEQ multiplex PCR across 54 Vbeta and 13 Jbeta. TCRdb reanalysed the immunoSEQ multiplex PCR reads using MiXCR and keeps one entry per CDR3 protein. The table records about 130,000 distinct CDR3 sequences, more than 90% of them present only once. Sequencing targeted TCR beta in blood CD8+ and CD4+ T cells. Trimming removed 3 bases from V and 7 bases from J; junction bases left unmatched: 3. The CDR3 consists of 13 residues. Germline V gene data show CDR1 as SGHDN and CDR2 as FVKESK.

The sequence was obtained from a human donor with Susac syndrome. J is TRBJ2-1 and V is TRBV14; 7 nucleotides match TRBD1. The specimen was CD8+ T cells from PBMCs. The CDR3 spells CASSQTGLNEQFF. In DNA, the CDR3 is TGTGCCAGCAGCCAGACAGGGCTTAATGAGCAGTTCTTC.